This T cell receptor beta chain was found in a study of metastatic and nonmetastatic thyroid tumors. At the level of the study: Repertoire data that came from the blood and tumor or nodule tissue of malignant and benign thyroid patients were compared. Study conclusions and caveats: Significantly higher TCR beta diversity was reportedly seen in malignant thyroid tumors than benign nodules, in blood and tumor.

Ahead of thyroid surgery, no patient had received treatment of any kind. Methods used by the authors: It was from CDR3 differences across clinicopathological groups that a distant-metastasis classifier for papillary thyroid cancer was built. TCRdb re-clonotyped the PCR reads via MiXCR. What appears here as the V and J calls and clone size reflects TCRdb's work, not the paper's. The table includes around 30,000 clones, roughly 15% detected once. By its share, this clone is medium-sized (0.01 to 0.1%). The antigen is not known. The germline CDR1 and CDR2 sequences are DFQATT and SNEGSKA (reference sequence). Trimming at V came to 6 bases and at J to 5 bases, leaving 14 bases not matched to a gene. The length of the CDR3 is 15 residues.

The chain joins TRBV20-1 to TRBJ2-7, with 9 bases fitting TRBD2. The sequencing sample was made of blood. The receptor's source is a female donor with papillary thyroid cancer or a benign thyroid nodule (not recorded which). Some clones in this sample may be carry-over from other donors' samples. The DNA for the CDR3 is TGCAGTGCGAAGAGAGGCGGGAGGGCCGGCCACGAGCAGTACTTC. It codes for CSAKRGGRAGHEQYF.